This T cell receptor (beta chain) stems from a study of PD-1 blockade in mismatch repair-deficient tumors. TCR sequencing covered a few patients who responded to pembrolizumab. Trimming cost V 8 bases and J 5 bases, with 15 bases left between them. The germline CDR1 and CDR2 sequences are SNHLY and FYNNEI. This CDR3 spans 13 amino acids. Clones were sequenced by immunoSEQ multiplex PCR, and TCRdb holds only the in-frame ones, with some missing. The sample holds 85,000 to 130,000 clones; under 90% are singletons and the top ten take approximately 6.8%. The gene calls are TRBV2 and TRBJ1-1; TRBD1 is a possible D gene (6 bases). The sequence was collected from an adult with mismatch repair-deficient cancer. The sequencing used peripheral blood, collected roughly 35 weeks after starting pembrolizumab. The CDR3 region is CASLKGGRTEAFF. The DNA of the CDR3 is TGTGCCAGCCTCAAGGGGGGCAGGACTGAAGCTTTCTTT.